The next 29 T cell receptor beta chains were all read from a single sample in a study of blood T cells in healthy people across ages. Combining a sample-barcoded 5' primer with a J-beta primer mix, a second PCR ran for 7 to 11 cycles. TCRdb redid the calling of the 5' RACE reads with MiXCR, one entry per CDR3 protein. The sample has approximately 800,000 distinct CDR3 sequences; around a quarter are singletons. This sample was shared with a second study, whose subject was T cells of mothers and their children.

The sequencing input was blood. These receptors all come from a boy aged 10-17 years in good health.

CDR3 residues: CASSQPRRGVNTEAFF. The CDR3 DNA reads TGCGCCAGCAGCCAACCTCGGAGGGGGGTGAACACTGAAGCTTTCTTT. The V and J genes are TRBV4-1 and TRBJ1-1; TRBD1 might be the D (6 bases). Trimming left V 2 bases short and J 0 bases short, with 13 bases between. The CDR3 has 16 amino acids. Germline-derived CDR1 and CDR2 are MGHRA and YSYEKL.

The V and J genes are TRBV7-2 and TRBJ2-2, with 13 bases lining up with TRBD2. CDR1 and CDR2 from the germline V gene are SGHTA and FQGNSA. Trimming removed 5 bases from V and 5 bases from J; junction bases left unmatched: 5. The CDR3 consists of 16 residues. In nucleotides, the CDR3 is TGTGCCAGCAGCCCCGGACTAGCGGGGGTTACCGGGGAGCTGTTTTTT. This encodes CASSPGLAGVTGELFF.

This clonotype turned up a few times. The chain links TRBV7-9 to TRBJ2-5; D is possibly TRBD1 (5 bases). The CDR3 runs to 14 residues. The V gene's germline CDR1 is SEHNR and CDR2 FQNEAQ (reference sequence). Trimming removed 5 bases at V and 1 base at J, with 11 bases between. The CDR3 region is CASSPDSTQETQYF. CDR3 coding DNA: TGTGCCAGCAGCCCAGACAGCACCCAAGAGACCCAGTACTTC.

The chain combines TRBV29-1 with TRBJ1-2; D is possibly TRBD1 (5 bases). The V and J ends lost 0 bases and 3 bases respectively, with 14 bases between them. This CDR3 has 15 residues. CDR1 is SQVTM and CDR2 is ANQGSEA in the germline V gene. CDR3 residues: CSVEEPGPLYYGYTF. CDR3 in DNA: TGCAGCGTTGAAGAGCCGGGGCCTTTGTACTATGGCTACACCTTC.

This clonotype has a count of ten or more. The chain couples TRBV5-1 to TRBJ2-1; 8 nucleotides line up with TRBD1. Germline V gene sequence: CDR1 SGHRS, CDR2 YFSETQ. This CDR3 is 16 amino acids long. V dropped 3 bases and J dropped 7; count of bases not matched to a gene: 12. The CDR3 region has the DNA TGCGCCAGCAGCTCAGTGCGGACAGGGTCTTCGAATGAGCAGTTCTTC. It codes for CASSSVRTGSSNEQFF.

The CDR3 loop reads CAWTTRRRGGYTF. CDR3 DNA sequence: TGTGCCTGGACCACCCGGAGGAGGGGAGGCTACACCTTC. V is TRBV30 and J is TRBJ1-2; a weak D match, TRBD1 (5 bases). Per the germline V gene, CDR1 is GTSNPN and CDR2 is SVGIG (reference sequence). V shed 4 bases and J shed 8 bases, with 17 bases lying between them. CDR3 length equals 13 residues. The full variable domain, completed using reference TRBV30 and TRBJ1-2, is SQTIHQWPATLVQPVGSPLSLECTVEGTSNPNLYWYRQAAGRGLQLLFYSVGIGQISSEVPQNLSASRPQDRQFILSSKKLLLSDSGFYLCAWTTRRRGGYTFGSGTRLTVV.

This clonotype was seen a handful of times. This rearrangement joins TRBV7-2 to TRBJ1-5; D gene ambiguous. Germline V lookup: CDR1 SGHTA, CDR2 FQGNSA. Trimming cost V 1 base and J 2 bases, with 6 bases left between them. The CDR3 is 14 residues long. The CDR3 loop reads CASSLVKGNQPQHF. For the CDR3, the DNA is TGTGCCAGCAGCTTAGTAAAAGGCAATCAGCCCCAGCATTTT.

The chain carries TRBV5-1 and TRBJ2-4; D tentatively reads TRBD1 or TRBD2 (6 bases each). The germline CDR1 and CDR2 sequences are SGHRS and YFSETQ. The CDR3 is 13 amino acids. The germline V and J ends were trimmed by 4 bases and 8 bases, with 13 bases remaining between them. The CDR3 loop is CASSLRGHDIQYF. The DNA of the CDR3 is TGCGCCAGCAGCCTCCGGGGGCATGACATTCAGTACTTC. Full variable domain (missing parts from reference TRBV5-1 and TRBJ2-4): KAGVTQTPRYLIKTRGQQVTLSCSPISGHRSVSWYQQTPGQGLQFLFEYFSETQRNKGNFPGRFSGRQFSNSRSEMNVSTLELGDSALYLCASSLRGHDIQYFGAGTRLSVL.

This clonotype has a handful of counts. The gene calls are TRBV6-6 and TRBJ1-2; possible D gene TRBD1, 6 bases. The CDR3 spans 16 residues. Between the trimmed V and J ends, which lost 0 bases and 6 bases, there was a span of 17 bases. Per the germline V gene, CDR1 is MNHNY and CDR2 is SVGAGI (reference sequence). The CDR3 sequence: CASSYSRVAGDHGYTF. CDR3 bases: TGTGCCAGCAGTTACTCAAGGGTGGCAGGGGACCATGGCTACACCTTC.

The chain combines TRBV20-1 with TRBJ2-6; 8 bases agree with TRBD1. In germline, CDR1 is DFQATT, CDR2 SNEGSKA (reference sequence). With 6 bases clipped from V and 0 bases from J, the junction kept 7 bases outside the gene matches. The CDR3 spans 16 residues. The CDR3 coding sequence is TGCAGTGCCGCTCAGGGGGCCCTCTCTGGGGCCAACGTCCTGACTTTC. Translation: CSAAQGALSGANVLTF.

This sequence joins TRBV29-1 and TRBJ1-1; D not certain. CDR1 is SQVTM and CDR2 is ANQGSEA in the germline V gene. CDR3 length: 12 residues. V lost 6 bases to trimming and J lost 4 bases, with 12 bases between them. This CDR3 reads CSVEGLSTEAFF. DNA of the CDR3: TGCAGCGTCGAGGGTTTAAGCACTGAAGCTTTCTTT.

There are a few counts of this clonotype. This chain links TRBV6-5 with TRBJ1-4, with D possibly being TRBD1 (6 bases). Germline assignment: CDR1 MNHEY and CDR2 SVGAGI. The CDR3 sequence is 16 residues long. V lost 2 bases and J 0 bases, leaving 10 bases between the germline ends. This CDR3 reads CASSYPRTATNEKLFF. CDR3 bases: TGTGCCAGCAGTTACCCGAGGACAGCAACTAATGAAAAACTGTTTTTT.

Comments on this clonotype: Mismatch with germline at one junction end may stem from a read error. The chain couples TRBV25-1 to TRBJ2-7; 10 bases are shared with TRBD1. The germline gives CDR1 MGHDK, CDR2 SYGVNS. The CDR3 totals 15 residues. CDR3 DNA sequence: TGTGTCAGCAGTCCGACGGGACAGGGGTCACGCGAGCAGTACTTC. This sequence encodes CVSSPTGQGSREQYF.

The chain couples TRBV12-3 or TRBV12-4 to TRBJ2-5, with 12 positions matching TRBD2. V gave up 6 bases and J gave up 4 bases; unmatched junction bases: 9. The CDR3 is made up of 16 amino acids. The CDR3 region is CASSRLAGALGETQYF. The DNA for the CDR3 is TGTGCCAGCAGCCGACTAGCGGGGGCGTTGGGAGAGACCCAGTACTTC.

This chain joins TRBV9 and TRBJ2-5, with a possible D match to TRBD2 (7 bases). The end of the DNA aligns better with TRBJ2-1, so the J call may be wrong. There are 15 residues in the CDR3. CDR1 is SGDLS and CDR2 is YYNGEE in the germline V gene. This CDR3 reads CASSVGERDKREQFF. For the CDR3, the DNA is TGTGCCAGCAGCGTAGGGGAGCGGGACAAGCGAGAGCAGTTCTTC.

This clonotype was observed a handful of times. In DNA form, the CDR3 reads TGTGCCAGCAGCCATTACGGCGGGGGGGCTAGGGAGACCCAGTACTTC. This sequence encodes CASSHYGGGARETQYF. The chain recombines TRBV4-2 with TRBJ2-5; 9 bases align to TRBD2. Germline V gene data show CDR1 as LGHNA and CDR2 as YNFKEQ. This CDR3 has 16 residues. Trimming at V came to 3 bases and at J to 5 bases, leaving 10 bases not matched to a gene.

This clonotype turned up a few times. The chain joins TRBV7-9 to TRBJ2-1, with a possible D match to TRBD1 (6 bases). The J call is in doubt because the DNA end fits TRBJ2-5 better. Germline V CDR1 and CDR2: SEHNR, FQNEAQ (reference sequence). The CDR3 sequence is 14 residues long. The CDR3 reads CASSSLTGRETQYF. The DNA for the CDR3 is TGTGCCAGCAGCTCTCTGACAGGTCGGGAGACCCAGTACTTC.

This clonotype came up a few times. Relative to the germline gene, one junction end is altered; a read error may explain this. This rearrangement joins TRBV2 to TRBJ2-1; TRBD2 might be the D (6 bases). Looked up from germline, CDR1 is SNHLY and CDR2 is FYNNEI. This CDR3 comprises 15 residues. The chain's CDR3 is CASSEDYGSYNKQFF. The CDR3 region has the DNA TGTGCCAGCAGTGAGGACTACGGCTCCTACAATAAGCAGTTCTTC.

V gene TRBV27 combines with J gene TRBJ2-7; TRBD1 is a possible D gene (6 bases). CDR1 is MNHEY and CDR2 is SMNVEV in the germline V gene (reference sequence). This CDR3 is built from 13 residues. V was trimmed by 3 bases and J by 9 bases, leaving 15 bases between them. The CDR3 reads CASSFTYRDGQYF. In nucleotides, the CDR3 is TGTGCCAGCAGTTTCACCTACAGGGACGGGCAGTACTTC.

The genes are TRBV3-1 and TRBJ2-5; maybe TRBD1 (5 bases). Between the trimmed V and J ends, which lost 0 bases and 2 bases, there was a span of 10 bases. This CDR3 contains 15 residues. The germline V gene has CDR1 LGHDT and CDR2 YNNKEL (reference sequence). The CDR3 reads CASSQDIGEQETQYF. DNA of the CDR3: TGTGCCAGCAGCCAAGATATAGGGGAACAAGAGACCCAGTACTTC.

A few counts support this clonotype. The chain has TRBV2 and TRBJ1-4, with D uncertain. The CDR3 runs 11 residues. The V gene lost 7 bases and the J gene lost 6 bases, with 6 bases spanning the gap. CDR1 is SNHLY and CDR2 is FYNNEI in the germline V gene. The CDR3 protein is CASKSDEKLFF. The CDR3 region has the DNA TGTGCCAGCAAATCGGATGAAAAACTGTTTTTT.

Comments on this clonotype: One end of the junction fails to match germline, which may point to a read error. The V and J genes are TRBV12-3 or TRBV12-4 and TRBJ1-3; D not certain. The length of the CDR3 is 12 residues. CDR3 region: CASSLSGNTTYF. DNA of the CDR3: TGTGCCAGCAGTTTATCTGGAAACACCACATATTTT.

The V call is TRBV7-9, the J call TRBJ2-1; TRBD2 matches 10 bases. This CDR3 region has 16 residues. J gave up 5 bases and V 2 bases, and 6 bases lay outside the gene matches. Germline V CDR1 and CDR2: SEHNR, FQNEAQ (reference sequence). The chain's CDR3 is CASSLLGTSVDNEQFF. Here the CDR3 DNA reads TGTGCCAGCAGCTTATTAGGGACTAGCGTGGACAATGAGCAGTTCTTC.

This chain links TRBV20-1 with TRBJ1-3; the D is unclear. The CDR3 has 15 amino acids. Trimming pared 0 bases from V and 2 bases from J, leaving 11 bases between. Germline assignment: CDR1 DFQATT and CDR2 SNEGSKA (reference sequence). The CDR3 sequence: CSAREGSTAGNTIYF. The CDR3 region has the DNA TGCAGTGCTAGAGAAGGCTCGACGGCTGGAAACACCATATATTTT.

The gene calls are TRBV7-3 and TRBJ1-1; D is perhaps TRBD1 (5 bases). Trimming left V 2 bases short and J 0 bases short, with 13 bases between. CDR1 SGHTA and CDR2 FQGTGA come from the germline V gene. The CDR3 extends over 16 amino acids. This CDR3 is CASSLGGAGMNTEAFF. DNA of the CDR3: TGTGCCAGCAGCTTAGGAGGGGCAGGAATGAACACTGAAGCTTTCTTT.

A few counts support this clonotype. V is TRBV14 and J is TRBJ1-3; D might be TRBD1 (6 bases). With 1 base removed from V and 7 bases from J, the gap between germline ends came to 11 bases. The V gene's germline CDR1 is SGHDN and CDR2 FVKESK. The CDR3 is made up of 14 amino acids. The CDR3 DNA reads as TGTGCCAGCAGCCAAGGAAGGGGGTGGAACACCATATATTTT. This encodes CASSQGRGWNTIYF.

The chain employs TRBV20-1 and TRBJ2-5; the D gene is possibly TRBD2 (6 bases). The CDR3 has 17 amino acids. V lost 5 bases, J lost 4 bases, and 26 bases lay in between. CDR1 DFQATT and CDR2 SNEGSKA come from the germline V gene (reference sequence). The CDR3 here is CSAPPGYGGGSPETQYF. In DNA, the CDR3 is TGCAGTGCTCCCCCCGGGTACGGGGGAGGCTCCCCAGAGACCCAGTACTTC.

This clonotype has only a few counts. This chain connects TRBV20-1 to TRBJ2-5; D not certain. Germline assignment: CDR1 DFQATT and CDR2 SNEGSKA (reference sequence). V was shortened by 6 bases and J by 3 bases, with 14 bases between the two germline ends. The CDR3 has 13 residues. CDR3 sequence reads: CSAPWMAEETQYF. The CDR3 DNA follows: TGCAGTGCCCCTTGGATGGCAGAAGAGACCCAGTACTTC.

V and J are TRBV3-1 and TRBJ2-3; possible D gene TRBD2, 6 bases. The CDR3 is made up of 15 amino acids. Germline assignment: CDR1 LGHDT and CDR2 YNNKEL (reference sequence). V was cut by 2 bases and J by 2 bases, with 11 bases left in between. The CDR3 DNA follows: TGTGCCAGCAGCCAATTTGCGGGATCCACAGATACGCAGTATTTT. Translated, it gives CASSQFAGSTDTQYF.